The clone carrying this T cell receptor (beta chain) was detected a few times. What it recognizes is unknown. The V gene lost 2 bases and the J gene lost 4 bases, with 11 bases spanning the gap. The CDR3 runs 14 residues. CDR1 and CDR2 from the germline V gene are LGHNA and YSLEER. This entry belongs to a study of identical twins. The study, taken as a whole, reports: Because invariant MAIT and iNKT cells could be present, zero-insertion analyses could be partly confounded. Twins shared out-of-frame alpha sequences with excess low generation probability. Reduced insertions were recorded for abundant cord blood beta clonotypes, with no such pattern in memory repertoires.

Template switching added a universal primer binding site, and final cDNA carried unique molecular identifiers. One entry per CDR3 protein, called by TCRdb with MiXCR from the 5' RACE reads. The repertoire has 400,000 to 500,000 distinct CDR3 sequences, 18% of them found once; the top ten carry around 12%. J is TRBJ2-5 and V is TRBV4-3; no clear D gene. This clonotype was obtained from a man aged 50-59 years in good health. The specimen sequenced was naive T cells sorted from blood. The CDR3 sequence: CASSQSVRGETQYF. The DNA of the CDR3 is TGCGCCAGCAGCCAATCAGTTAGAGGAGAGACCCAGTACTTC.